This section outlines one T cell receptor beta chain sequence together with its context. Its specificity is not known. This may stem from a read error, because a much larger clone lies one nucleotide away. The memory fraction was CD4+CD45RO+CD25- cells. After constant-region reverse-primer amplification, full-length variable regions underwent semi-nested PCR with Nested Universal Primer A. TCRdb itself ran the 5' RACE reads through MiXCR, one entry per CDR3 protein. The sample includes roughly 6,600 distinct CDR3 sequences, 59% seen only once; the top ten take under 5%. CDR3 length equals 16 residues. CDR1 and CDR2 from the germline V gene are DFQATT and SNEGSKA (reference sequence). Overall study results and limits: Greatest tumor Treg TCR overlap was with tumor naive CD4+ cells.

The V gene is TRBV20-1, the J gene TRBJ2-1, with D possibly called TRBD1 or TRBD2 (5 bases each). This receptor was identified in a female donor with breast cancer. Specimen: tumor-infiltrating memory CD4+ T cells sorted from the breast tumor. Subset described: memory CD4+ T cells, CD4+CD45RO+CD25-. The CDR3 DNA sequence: TGCAGTGCTAGTCCCGGGACGGCGAGCTCCTGCAATGAGCAGTTCTTC. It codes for CSASPGTASSCNEQFF.